The clone carrying this T cell receptor beta chain was detected only a few times. This sample stems from a study of identical twins. TCRdb analysed the 5' RACE reads with MiXCR anew, one entry per CDR3 protein. The table records 1.5 million to 2 million distinct CDR3 sequences, 32% of them present only once. The source material was cord blood. The source of this sequence is a newborn girl in good health.

In DNA form, the CDR3 reads TGTGCCAGCAGCTTGGGGACTAGCCCCTCCTACGAGCAGTACTTC. It specifies CASSLGTSPSYEQYF. V and J are TRBV7-2 and TRBJ2-7; the match to TRBD2 covers 9 bases. Unmatched junction bases numbered 3, after V lost 3 bases and J lost 0 bases. CDR3 length: 15 residues. Germline values: CDR1 SGHTA, CDR2 FQGNSA.